This TCR beta chain was identified in a study of beta chain features in type 1 diabetes. Study findings and constraints: Equally in patients and controls, PCR might preferentially amplify shorter templates. The question of HLA type influencing TCRB rearrangement was one that remained unresolved here.

As concerns this clone: Its antigen is still unknown.

Averaging roughly 100 mL, one heparinised blood draw was given by each donor. The germline V and J ends were trimmed by 6 bases and 1 base, with 10 bases remaining between them. CDR1 is MNHNS, CDR2 SASEGT, per germline. The CDR3 sequence is 13 residues long. Since all of the isolated RNA was reverse transcribed, expressed TCRB transcripts were what got sequenced. Approximately 4 million reads was the average for naive, central memory and regulatory T cell samples. Clones were sequenced by immunoSEQ multiplex PCR, and TCRdb holds only the in-frame ones, with some missing. Among 150,000 or so clones listed, about 50% were seen once.

The rearrangement links TRBV6-1 to TRBJ2-7; D uncertain. This receptor was identified in a man between 18 and 29 years old in good health. Sequenced material: Tregs from blood. For the CDR3, the DNA is TGTGCCAGCAGATTAACAGTATCCTACGAGCAGTACTTC. Amino acids: CASRLTVSYEQYF.